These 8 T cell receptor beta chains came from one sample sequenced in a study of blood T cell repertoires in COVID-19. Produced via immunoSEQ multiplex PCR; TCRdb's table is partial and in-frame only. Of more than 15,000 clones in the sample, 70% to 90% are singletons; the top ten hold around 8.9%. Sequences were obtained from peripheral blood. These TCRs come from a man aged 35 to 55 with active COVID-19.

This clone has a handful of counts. The DNA for the CDR3 is TGCGCCAGCAGCGGGGGGACTAGCGGGCGCACAGATACGCAGTATTTT. It encodes CASSGGTSGRTDTQYF. The rearrangement uses TRBV5-1 and TRBJ2-3; 12 nucleotides align to TRBD2. The length of the CDR3 is 16 residues. Trimming removed 4 bases from V and 1 base from J; junction bases left unmatched: 4. CDR1 SGHRS and CDR2 YFSETQ come from the germline V gene.

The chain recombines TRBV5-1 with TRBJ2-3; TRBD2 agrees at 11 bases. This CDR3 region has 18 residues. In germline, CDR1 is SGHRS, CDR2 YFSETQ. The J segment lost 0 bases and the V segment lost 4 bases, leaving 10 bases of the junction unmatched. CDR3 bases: TGCGCCAGCAGCGGTCAACCGGGACTAGCGGCTAGCACAGATACGCAGTATTTT. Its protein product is CASSGQPGLAASTDTQYF.

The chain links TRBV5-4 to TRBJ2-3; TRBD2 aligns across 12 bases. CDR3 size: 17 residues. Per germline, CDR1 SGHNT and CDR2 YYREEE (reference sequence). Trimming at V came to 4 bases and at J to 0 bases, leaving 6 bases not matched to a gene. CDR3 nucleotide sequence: TGTGCCAGCAGCATCACGACTAGCGGGGGTAGCACAGATACGCAGTATTTT. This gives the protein CASSITTSGGSTDTQYF.

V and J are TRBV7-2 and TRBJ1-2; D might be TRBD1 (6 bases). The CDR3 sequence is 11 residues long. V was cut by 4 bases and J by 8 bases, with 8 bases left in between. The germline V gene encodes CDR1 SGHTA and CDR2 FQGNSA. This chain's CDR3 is CASSYRDGYTF. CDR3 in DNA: TGTGCCAGCAGCTACAGGGACGGCTACACCTTC.

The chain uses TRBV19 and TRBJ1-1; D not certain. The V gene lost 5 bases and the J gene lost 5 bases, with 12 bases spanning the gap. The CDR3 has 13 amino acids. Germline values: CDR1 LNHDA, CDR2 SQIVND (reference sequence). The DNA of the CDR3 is TGTGCCAGTAGTCTGGCCGTTACAACTGAAGCTTTCTTT. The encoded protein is CASSLAVTTEAFF.

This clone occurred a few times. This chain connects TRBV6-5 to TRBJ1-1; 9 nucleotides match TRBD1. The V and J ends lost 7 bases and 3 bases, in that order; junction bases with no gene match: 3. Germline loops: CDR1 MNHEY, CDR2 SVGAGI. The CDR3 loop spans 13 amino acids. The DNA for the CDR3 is TGTGCCAGCACCAGGGACAGGGACACTGAAGCTTTCTTT. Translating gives CASTRDRDTEAFF.

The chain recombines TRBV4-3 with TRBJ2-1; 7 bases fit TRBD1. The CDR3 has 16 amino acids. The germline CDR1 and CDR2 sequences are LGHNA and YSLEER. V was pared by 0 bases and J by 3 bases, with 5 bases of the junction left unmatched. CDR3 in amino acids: CASSQDPAGGYNEQFF. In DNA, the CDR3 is TGCGCCAGCAGCCAAGATCCAGCAGGGGGCTACAATGAGCAGTTCTTC.

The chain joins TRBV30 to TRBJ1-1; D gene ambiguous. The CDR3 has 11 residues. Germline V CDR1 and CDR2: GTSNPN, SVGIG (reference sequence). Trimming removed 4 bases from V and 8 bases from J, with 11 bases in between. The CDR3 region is CAWTGGGEAFF. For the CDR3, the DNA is TGTGCCTGGACGGGTGGCGGGGAAGCTTTCTTT.